One and the same sample provided the 10 T cell receptor beta chains below, sequenced in a study of Graves' ophthalmopathy and Graves' hyperthyroidism. Scientists amplified the TCR beta CDR3 regions from RNA transcripts. First-round RT-PCR used HTBI primers; second-round multiplex PCR followed. TCRdb redid the calling of the multiplex PCR reads with MiXCR, one entry per CDR3 protein. The data show around 600,000 distinct CDR3 sequences, over 40% seen once. Sequenced input: peripheral blood. Source of these receptors: an adult man with Graves' ophthalmopathy.

The chain joins TRBV10-2 to TRBJ1-2; the D is unclear. The CDR3 length is 15 residues. The V gene's germline CDR1 is WSHSY and CDR2 SAAADI. Trimming took 5 bases from V and 0 from J, leaving 13 bases between them. The CDR3 loop reads CASSYDTDTNYGYTF. In DNA, the CDR3 is TGCGCCAGCAGTTACGACACAGACACTAACTATGGCTACACCTTC.

In its sample, this clonotype was seen a few times. The gene calls are TRBV5-1 and TRBJ2-2; 7 bases fit TRBD2. The trim removed 4 bases at V and 5 bases at J, leaving 8 bases unmatched. CDR3 length equals 15 residues. Germline CDR1 and CDR2: SGHRS and YFSETQ. The CDR3 DNA is TGCGCCAGCAGCCCCGAGGGAGGGTTGACCGGGGAGCTGTTTTTT. Residues: CASSPEGGLTGELFF.

This clonotype appeared many times. The chain employs TRBV12-3 or TRBV12-4 and TRBJ1-6, with D maybe TRBD1 (5 bases). The CDR3 loop spans 14 amino acids. The V end lost 5 bases, the J end lost 7 bases, and 12 bases lay between the germline ends. In DNA form, the CDR3 reads TGTGCCAGCAGTGCCGGACGGGACAATTCACCCCTCCACTTT. Protein product: CASSAGRDNSPLHF.

This chain joins TRBV30 and TRBJ2-7, with TRBD1 identical over 7 bases. Germline V lookup: CDR1 GTSNPN, CDR2 SVGIG (reference sequence). This CDR3 contains 14 residues. Trimming cost V 2 bases and J 1 base; bases outside gene matches: 5. The CDR3 DNA reads TGTGCCTGGAGTAAGTCAGGGGGTTCCTACGAGCAGTACTTC. It is translated as CAWSKSGGSYEQYF.

The CDR3 loop is CSVEGQGGANVLTF. CDR3 bases: TGCAGCGTTGAAGGACAGGGTGGGGCCAACGTCCTGACTTTC. The chain employs TRBV29-1 and TRBJ2-6; TRBD1 aligns across 7 bases. V dropped 1 base and J dropped 3; count of bases not matched to a gene: 0. The germline gives CDR1 SQVTM, CDR2 ANQGSEA. The CDR3 runs 14 residues.

This sequence joins TRBV6-1 and TRBJ2-2; 7 nucleotides align to TRBD1. The J segment lost 4 bases and the V segment lost 0 bases, leaving 11 bases of the junction unmatched. The CDR3 is made up of 18 amino acids. In germline, CDR1 is MNHNS, CDR2 SASEGT. The CDR3 DNA reads TGTGCCAGCAGTGAAGCGAGGGGGCGAATTCTCGGCACCGGGGAGCTGTTTTTT. It encodes CASSEARGRILGTGELFF.

A remark on this clonotype: A much larger clone lies one base from this, so it may be a read error. J is TRBJ2-6 and V is TRBV7-4; no firm D call. This CDR3 spans 17 amino acids. Germline V gives CDR1 SGHVT, CDR2 SQSDAQ. The CDR3: CASSFRWSQAGTNVLTF. Written as DNA, the CDR3 is TGTGCCAGCAGCTTTAGGTGGAGTCAGGCTGGGACCAACGTCCTGACTTTC.

About this clonotype: In this CDR3 the conserved last residue, phenylalanine or tryptophan, is missing, so a read error is likely. This chain uses TRBV25-1 with TRBJ1-1; maybe TRBD1 (5 bases). Germline V CDR1 and CDR2: MGHDK, SYGVNS. The CDR3 length is 11 residues. CDR3 DNA: TGTGCGAGCAGTGGGGGTACTGAAGCTTTCCTT. Translation gives CASSGGTEAFL.

Details on this clonotype: This clone may be a read error of a much larger clone one base away. The chain has TRBV5-4 and TRBJ2-7; 10 nucleotides align to TRBD1. Per germline, CDR1 SGHNT and CDR2 YYREEE (reference sequence). The CDR3 loop spans 14 amino acids. The CDR3: CAGSNRDRGGEQYF. As DNA, the CDR3 is TGTGCCGGCAGCAACCGGGACAGGGGTGGCGAGCAGTACTTC. The variable domain in full, with the rest retrieved from reference TRBV5-4 and TRBJ2-7, is ETGVTQSPTHLIKTRGQQVTLRCSSQSGHNTVSWYQQALGQGPQFIFQYYREEENGRGNFPPRFSGLQFPNYSSELNVNALELDDSALYLCAGSNRDRGGEQYFGPGTRLTVT.

The V and J genes are TRBV5-1 and TRBJ2-7; 7 bases are shared with TRBD1. The CDR3 is made up of 15 amino acids. Germline CDR1 SGHRS, CDR2 YFSETQ. Unmatched junction bases numbered 9, after V lost 0 bases and J lost 6 bases. DNA for the CDR3: TGCGCCAGCAGCTTGGCCGGACAGGATTGGGGCGAGCAGTACTTC. It codes for CASSLAGQDWGEQYF.